The clone carrying this T cell receptor beta chain appeared many times. PBMCs stored at -80 C, numbering 2 million, were the origin of the unsorted libraries. The data were obtained in a study of neurological immune-mediated disorders. Across the study: Among roughly 35 multiple sclerosis patients, around 31 were relapsing-remitting and 3 were secondary progressive.

Synthesis of cDNA was carried out by template-switch 5'RACE. The reaction used 10-nucleotide random UMIs. TCRdb reprocessed the 5' RACE reads with MiXCR, giving one entry per CDR3 protein. The sample has some 86,000 distinct CDR3 sequences, just over 2.5% seen once. Germline CDR1 and CDR2: MNHEY and SMNVEV (reference sequence). V dropped 8 bases and J dropped 3 bases, with 16 bases sitting between them. The CDR3 loop spans 14 amino acids. The sample consisted of PBMCs. The rearrangement links TRBV27 to TRBJ1-2; the D gene is possibly TRBD1 (6 bases). The sequence was obtained from a woman aged 25-40 years with multiple sclerosis. The CDR3 loop reads CASSQRGEDYGYTF. The CDR3 DNA sequence: TGTGCCAGCTCTCAAAGGGGGGAGGACTATGGCTACACCTTC.